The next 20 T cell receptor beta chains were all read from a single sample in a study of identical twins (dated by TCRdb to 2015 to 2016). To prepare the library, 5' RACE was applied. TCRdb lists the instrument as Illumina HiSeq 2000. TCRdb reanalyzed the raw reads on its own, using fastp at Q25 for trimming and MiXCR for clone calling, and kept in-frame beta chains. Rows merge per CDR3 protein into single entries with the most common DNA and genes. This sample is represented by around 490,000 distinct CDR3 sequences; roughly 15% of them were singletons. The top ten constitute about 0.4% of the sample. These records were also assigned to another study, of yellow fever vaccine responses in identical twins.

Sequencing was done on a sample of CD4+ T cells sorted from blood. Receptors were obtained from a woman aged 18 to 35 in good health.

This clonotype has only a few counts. Here the CDR3 DNA reads TGTGCCACCAGTGATTTGATAGCGGGAGATCGCAATGAGCAGTTCTTC. Protein: CATSDLIAGDRNEQFF. The rearrangement joins TRBV24-1 to TRBJ2-1, with 9 nucleotides matching TRBD2. The J segment lost 6 bases and the V segment lost 0 bases, leaving 5 bases of the junction unmatched. CDR1 and CDR2 from the germline V gene are KGHDR and SFDVKD. The CDR3 runs 16 residues.

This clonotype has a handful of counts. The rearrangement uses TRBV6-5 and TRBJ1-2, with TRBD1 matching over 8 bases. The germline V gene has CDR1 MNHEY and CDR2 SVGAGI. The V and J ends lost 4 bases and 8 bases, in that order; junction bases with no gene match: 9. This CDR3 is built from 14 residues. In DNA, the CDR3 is TGTGCCAGCAGTTCCGCGACAGGGGTAGACGGCTACACCTTC. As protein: CASSSATGVDGYTF.

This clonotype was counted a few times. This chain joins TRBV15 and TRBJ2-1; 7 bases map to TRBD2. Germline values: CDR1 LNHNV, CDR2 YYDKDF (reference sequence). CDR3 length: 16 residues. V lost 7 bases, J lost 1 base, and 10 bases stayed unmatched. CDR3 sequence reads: CATKLGPSGSYNEQFF. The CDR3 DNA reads TGTGCCACCAAGTTAGGGCCTAGCGGTTCCTACAATGAGCAGTTCTTC.

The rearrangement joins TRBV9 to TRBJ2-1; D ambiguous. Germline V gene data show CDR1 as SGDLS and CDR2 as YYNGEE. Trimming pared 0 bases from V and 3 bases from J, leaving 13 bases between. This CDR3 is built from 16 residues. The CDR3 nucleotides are TGTGCCAGCAGCGTAGGTGACCGGGTACTCTACAATGAGCAGTTCTTC. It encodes CASSVGDRVLYNEQFF.

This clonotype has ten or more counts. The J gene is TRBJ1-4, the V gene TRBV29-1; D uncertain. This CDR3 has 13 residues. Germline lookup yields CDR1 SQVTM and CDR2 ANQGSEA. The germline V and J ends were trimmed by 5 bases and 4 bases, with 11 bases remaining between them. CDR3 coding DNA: TGCAGCGTTTTAGGCAGTGATAATGAAAAACTGTTTTTT. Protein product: CSVLGSDNEKLFF.

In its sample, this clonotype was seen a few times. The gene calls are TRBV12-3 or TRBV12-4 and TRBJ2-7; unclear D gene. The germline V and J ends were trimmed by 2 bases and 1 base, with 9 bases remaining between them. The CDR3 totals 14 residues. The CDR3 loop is CASSLLVTSYEQYF. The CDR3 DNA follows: TGTGCCAGCAGTTTATTAGTTACTTCCTACGAGCAGTACTTC.

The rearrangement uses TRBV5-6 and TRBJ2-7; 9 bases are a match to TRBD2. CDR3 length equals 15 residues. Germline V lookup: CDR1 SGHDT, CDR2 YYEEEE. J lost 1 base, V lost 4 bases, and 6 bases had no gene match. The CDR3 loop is CASSVSGGHSYEQYV. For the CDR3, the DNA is TGTGCCAGCAGCGTTAGCGGGGGCCATTCCTACGAGCAGTACGTC.

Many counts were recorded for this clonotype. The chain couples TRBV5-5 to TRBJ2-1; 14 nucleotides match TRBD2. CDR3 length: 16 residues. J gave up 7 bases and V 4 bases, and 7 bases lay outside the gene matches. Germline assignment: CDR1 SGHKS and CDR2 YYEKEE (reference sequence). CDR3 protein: CASSSGTSGRLNEQFF. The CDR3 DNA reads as TGTGCCAGCAGCAGTGGGACTAGCGGGAGATTGAATGAGCAGTTCTTC.

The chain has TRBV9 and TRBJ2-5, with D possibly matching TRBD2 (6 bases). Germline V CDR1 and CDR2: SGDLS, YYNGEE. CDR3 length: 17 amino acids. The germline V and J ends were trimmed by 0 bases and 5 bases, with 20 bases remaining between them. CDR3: CASSVVGGGLRQETQYF. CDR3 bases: TGTGCCAGCAGCGTAGTTGGTGGAGGGCTCCGGCAGGAGACCCAGTACTTC.

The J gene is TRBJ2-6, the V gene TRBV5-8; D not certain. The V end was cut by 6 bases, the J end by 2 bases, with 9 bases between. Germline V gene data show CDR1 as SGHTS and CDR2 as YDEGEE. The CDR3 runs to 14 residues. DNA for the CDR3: TGTGCCAGCATGGACGGAGCTGGGGCCAACGTCCTGACTTTC. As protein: CASMDGAGANVLTF.

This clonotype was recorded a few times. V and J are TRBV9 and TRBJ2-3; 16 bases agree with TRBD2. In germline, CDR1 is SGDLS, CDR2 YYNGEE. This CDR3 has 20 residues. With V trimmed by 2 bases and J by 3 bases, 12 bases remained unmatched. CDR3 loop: CASSVGTSGRAYRNTDTQYF. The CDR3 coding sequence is TGTGCCAGCAGCGTGGGGACTAGCGGGAGGGCCTACCGCAATACAGATACGCAGTATTTT.

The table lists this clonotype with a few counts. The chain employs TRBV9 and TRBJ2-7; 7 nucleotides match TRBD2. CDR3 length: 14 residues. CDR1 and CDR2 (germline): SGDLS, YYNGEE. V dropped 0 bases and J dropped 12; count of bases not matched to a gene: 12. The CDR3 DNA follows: TGTGCCAGCAGCGTAGAGCCTAGCGGCCCTATTTCGTACTTC. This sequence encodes CASSVEPSGPISYF.

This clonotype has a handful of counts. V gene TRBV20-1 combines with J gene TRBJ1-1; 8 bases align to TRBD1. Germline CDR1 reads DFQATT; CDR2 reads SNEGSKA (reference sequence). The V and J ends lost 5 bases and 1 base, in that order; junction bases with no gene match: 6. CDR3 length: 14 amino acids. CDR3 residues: CSAVSGTGNTEAFF. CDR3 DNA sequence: TGCAGTGCTGTCTCCGGGACAGGGAACACTGAAGCTTTCTTT.

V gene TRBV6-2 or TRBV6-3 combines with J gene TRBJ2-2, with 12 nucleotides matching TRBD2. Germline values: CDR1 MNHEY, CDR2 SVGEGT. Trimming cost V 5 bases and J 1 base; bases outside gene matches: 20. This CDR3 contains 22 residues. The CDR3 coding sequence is TGTGCCAGCAGTCGCCCCCAAACTAGCGGGGGGACGCGATCCTTGAACACCGGGGAGCTGTTTTTT. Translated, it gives CASSRPQTSGGTRSLNTGELFF.

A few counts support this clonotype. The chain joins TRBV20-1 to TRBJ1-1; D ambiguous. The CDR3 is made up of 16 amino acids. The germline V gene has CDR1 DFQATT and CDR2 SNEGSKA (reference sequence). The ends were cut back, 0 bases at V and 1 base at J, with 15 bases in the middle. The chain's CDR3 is CSARDPFDIRNTEAFF. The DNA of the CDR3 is TGCAGTGCTAGAGATCCTTTCGATATCAGGAACACTGAAGCTTTCTTT.

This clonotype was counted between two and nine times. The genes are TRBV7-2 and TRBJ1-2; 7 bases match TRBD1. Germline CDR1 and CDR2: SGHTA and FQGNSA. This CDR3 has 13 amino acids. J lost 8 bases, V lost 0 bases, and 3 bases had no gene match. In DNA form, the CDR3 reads TGTGCCAGCAGCTTAGCAGGGGGCCTCGGCTACACCTTC. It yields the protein CASSLAGGLGYTF.

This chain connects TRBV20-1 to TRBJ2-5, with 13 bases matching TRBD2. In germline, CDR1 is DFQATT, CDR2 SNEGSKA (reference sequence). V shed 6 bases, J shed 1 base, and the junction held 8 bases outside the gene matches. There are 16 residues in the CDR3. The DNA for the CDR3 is TGCAGTGCCCGTACTAGCGGGAGGGGGCCCCAAGAGACCCAGTACTTC. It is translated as CSARTSGRGPQETQYF.

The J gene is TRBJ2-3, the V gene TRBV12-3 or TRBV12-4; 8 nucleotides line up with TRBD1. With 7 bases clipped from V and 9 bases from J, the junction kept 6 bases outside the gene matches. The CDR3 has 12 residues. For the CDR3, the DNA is TGTGCCAGCACCCCTTGGACAGGGACGCAGTATTTT. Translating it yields CASTPWTGTQYF.

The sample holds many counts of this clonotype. The CDR3 nucleotides are TGCAGCGTTGGTTTCTTACAGGGAGGAAGGGATCAGCCCCAGCATTTT. It encodes CSVGFLQGGRDQPQHF. The V and J genes are TRBV29-1 and TRBJ1-5; a weak D match, TRBD1 (6 bases). Trimming cost V 4 bases and J 5 bases, with 21 bases left between them. The CDR3 has 16 residues. Looked up from germline, CDR1 is SQVTM and CDR2 is ANQGSEA.

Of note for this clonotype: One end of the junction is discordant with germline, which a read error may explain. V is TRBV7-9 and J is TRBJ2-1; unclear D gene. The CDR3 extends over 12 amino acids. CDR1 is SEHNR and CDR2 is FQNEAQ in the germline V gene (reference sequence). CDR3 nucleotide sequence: TGCGCCAGCAGCCCCGGATTAGGTGAGCAGTTCTTC. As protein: CASSPGLGEQFF.